A few counts support the clone carrying this T cell receptor (beta chain). Its antigen is unknown. This sample is part of a study of response to subunit inactivated influenza vaccine. Broader study findings: Authors proposed each seasonal influenza vaccination draws in few new T cells.

Deletions cut 3 bases from V and 0 bases from J, with 15 bases between. Germline V gene lookup returns CDR1 MDHEN and CDR2 SYDVKM. This CDR3 region has 16 residues. TCRdb independently ran MiXCR on the RT-PCR reads; one entry per CDR3 protein. The sample lists about 190,000 distinct CDR3 sequences; under 15% were seen once. The starting material was CD8+ T cells sorted from PBMCs, obtained 5 to 6 days after vaccination. The chain is built from TRBV28 and TRBJ2-7; no clear D. This TCR was sampled from a man between 45 and 60 years old who received an inactivated influenza vaccine. The CDR3 reads CASSFRFDKGSYEQYF. CDR3 coding DNA: TGTGCCAGCAGTTTTAGGTTCGATAAGGGCTCCTACGAGCAGTACTTC.